Each of the 21 T cell receptor beta chains below was sequenced from the same sample in a study of cytomegalovirus exposure and HLA in healthy donors. PCR primers comprised 60 Vbeta and 13 Jbeta primers. The table came from immunoSEQ multiplex PCR; TCRdb's copy has only in-frame clones and leaves some out. Here the sample spans 100,000 or so clones, more than 60% being singletons. The sequenced sample was PBMCs. The receptors were gathered from a man over 45 in good health and CMV-seronegative.

The chain links TRBV10-3 to TRBJ1-2; 9 nucleotides align to TRBD1. The CDR3 is 13 amino acids. The junction had 5 bases not matched to a gene; V was cut back by 4 bases and J by 8 bases. CDR1 is ENHRY and CDR2 is SYGVKD in the germline V gene. CDR3 DNA: TGTGCCATCAGTGGGGACAGGGCTCGGGGCTACACCTTC. This codes for CAISGDRARGYTF.

The chain uses TRBV7-2 and TRBJ2-1; 7 bases line up with TRBD1. The J segment lost 5 bases and the V segment lost 1 base, leaving 11 bases of the junction unmatched. Germline V gene lookup returns CDR1 SGHTA and CDR2 FQGNSA. CDR3 length equals 17 residues. Here the CDR3 reads CASSLEPVGTVHNEQFF. CDR3 nucleotide sequence: TGTGCCAGCAGCTTAGAACCCGTCGGGACAGTTCACAATGAGCAGTTCTTC.

V is TRBV5-5 and J is TRBJ1-2; weak D call: TRBD1 (5 bases). The CDR3 sequence is 11 residues long. V was pared by 4 bases and J by 8 bases, with 9 bases between. The V gene's germline CDR1 is SGHKS and CDR2 YYEKEE (reference sequence). CDR3 sequence: CASSQGGGYTF. The CDR3 bases are TGTGCCAGCAGCCAGGGTGGCGGCTACACCTTC.

The rearrangement joins TRBV29-1 to TRBJ1-1; TRBD1 is a possible D gene (5 bases). The CDR3 sequence is 11 residues long. Trimming left V 5 bases short and J 6 bases short, with 10 bases between. Germline assignment: CDR1 SQVTM and CDR2 ANQGSEA. The CDR3 DNA reads TGCAGCGTTCTCATAGGGGCTGAAGCTTTCTTT. Its translation is CSVLIGAEAFF.

The chain links TRBV29-1 to TRBJ2-2, with TRBD1 matching over 7 bases. This CDR3 is built from 12 residues. V trimming: 8 bases; J trimming: 10 bases; junction bases outside the gene matches: 10. Germline CDR1 and CDR2: SQVTM and ANQGSEA. This CDR3 is CSFQRQGEELFF. DNA of the CDR3: TGCAGCTTCCAACGACAGGGAGAGGAGCTGTTTTTT.

The count of this clone is one. The chain links TRBV25-1 to TRBJ2-2; 8 bases map to TRBD2. V was pared by 3 bases and J by 1 base, with 10 bases of the junction left unmatched. Germline values: CDR1 MGHDK, CDR2 SYGVNS. The CDR3 spans 18 residues. The CDR3 nucleotides read TGTGCCAGCAGTGACCAAGGGGCCGGGACTAGGAACACCGGGGAGCTGTTTTTT. This sequence encodes CASSDQGAGTRNTGELFF.

The gene calls are TRBV19 and TRBJ2-3, with D uncertain. Germline CDR1 reads LNHDA; CDR2 reads SQIVND (reference sequence). Trimming shortened V by 3 bases and J by 1 base, and 8 bases separated the two germline ends. The CDR3 consists of 14 residues. CDR3 sequence (DNA): TGTGCCAGTAGTATCCCGGGTGGCACAGATACGCAGTATTTT. It is translated as CASSIPGGTDTQYF.

The genes are TRBV5-6 and TRBJ1-5, with D tentatively TRBD1 (5 bases). The CDR3 extends over 13 amino acids. V lost 0 bases and J 7 bases, leaving 8 bases between the germline ends. Germline CDR1 reads SGHDT; CDR2 reads YYEEEE. The CDR3 loop reads CASSLEGAQPQHF. The CDR3 bases are TGTGCCAGCAGCTTGGAAGGGGCGCAGCCCCAGCATTTT.

With regard to this clone: A read error may account for a junction end that differs from germline. The chain links TRBV7-7 to TRBJ2-5, with a weak D call TRBD2 (6 bases). The CDR3 runs 15 residues. Per germline, CDR1 SSHAT and CDR2 FNYEAQ (reference sequence). CDR3 sequence (DNA): TGTGCTAGCAGCTTAGGTCCGGGAGAAAGGGAGACCCAGTACTTC. It codes for CASSLGPGERETQYF.

With respect to this clone: Given the absence of the conserved phenylalanine or tryptophan at the CDR3 end, a read error is likely. This rearrangement joins TRBV7-8 to TRBJ1-1, with TRBD1 as a possible D gene (6 bases). Per germline, CDR1 SGHVS and CDR2 FQNEAQ. The CDR3 covers 18 residues. The V end was cut by 0 bases, the J end by 7 bases, with 24 bases between. The CDR3 DNA reads TGTGCCAGCAGCTTAGCGCTTACGGGGGGCCGGAGTTTTTTTGAAGCTTTCCTT. It encodes CASSLALTGGRSFFEAFL.

The gene calls are TRBV19 and TRBJ2-1; D perhaps matches TRBD1 (7 bases). The CDR3 length is 15 residues. Deletions cut 3 bases from V and 0 bases from J, with 9 bases between. Germline CDR1 LNHDA, CDR2 SQIVND (reference sequence). The CDR3 DNA reads as TGTGCCAGTAGTATCCAGGGGGGCTCCTACAATGAGCAGTTCTTC. Protein sequence: CASSIQGGSYNEQFF.

V gene TRBV4-1 combines with J gene TRBJ1-4; TRBD1 might be the D (6 bases). The CDR3 has 17 residues. Germline-derived CDR1 and CDR2 are MGHRA and YSYEKL. Trimming removed 3 bases from V and 5 bases from J, with 19 bases in between. CDR3 in amino acids: CASSQFPPPGENEKLFF. The CDR3 DNA sequence: TGCGCCAGCAGCCAGTTTCCACCACCAGGGGAGAATGAAAAACTGTTTTTT.

The J gene is TRBJ1-5, the V gene TRBV6-1; 7 nucleotides line up with TRBD1. V dropped 4 bases and J dropped 4; count of bases not matched to a gene: 4. The CDR3 covers 14 residues. Germline V gene sequence: CDR1 MNHNS, CDR2 SASEGT. The CDR3 loop is CASSGGGENQPQHF. The CDR3 region has the DNA TGTGCCAGCAGTGGAGGGGGCGAAAATCAGCCCCAGCATTTT.

This chain connects TRBV7-9 to TRBJ2-1; D is unclear. The CDR3 spans 15 residues. Germline CDR1 reads SEHNR; CDR2 reads FQNEAQ (reference sequence). V was shortened by 2 bases and J by 0 bases, with 8 bases between the two germline ends. The CDR3, as DNA: TGTGCCAGCAGCTTATCGGGTAGCTCCTACAATGAGCAGTTCTTC. Its protein is CASSLSGSSYNEQFF. Together with reference TRBV7-9 and TRBJ2-1, the CDR3 gives the full variable domain: DTGVSQNPRHKITKRGQNVTFRCDPISEHNRLYWYRQTLGQGPEFLTYFQNEAQLEKSRLLSDRFSAERPKGSFSTLEIQRTEQGDSAMYLCASSLSGSSYNEQFFGPGTRLTVL.

This clone was seen a few times. The chain employs TRBV5-1 and TRBJ2-5; TRBD2 agrees at 10 bases. V was pared by 3 bases and J by 1 base, with 6 bases of the junction left unmatched. Germline V lookup: CDR1 SGHRS, CDR2 YFSETQ. The CDR3 loop spans 16 amino acids. The CDR3 DNA reads as TGCGCCAGCAGCTACATAGCGGGAGGCCCCCAAGAGACCCAGTACTTC. Its translation is CASSYIAGGPQETQYF.

V is TRBV7-2 and J is TRBJ2-3, with 7 bases matching TRBD2. Germline CDR1 SGHTA, CDR2 FQGNSA. The V and J ends lost 5 bases and 1 base, in that order; junction bases with no gene match: 6. This CDR3 is 15 amino acids long. In DNA, the CDR3 is TGTGCCAGCAGCCCCCCCCGGGGGGGCACAGATACGCAGTATTTT. It yields the protein CASSPPRGGTDTQYF.

The gene calls are TRBV6-4 and TRBJ1-6, with 9 bases matching TRBD1. Unmatched junction bases numbered 9, after V lost 11 bases and J lost 4 bases. Germline CDR1 and CDR2: MRHNA and SNTAGT. The CDR3 is made up of 15 amino acids. CDR3 region: CARRLGTGYNSPLHF. In DNA form, the CDR3 reads TGTGCCCGCCGACTTGGGACAGGGTATAATTCACCCCTCCACTTT.

This clone was seen only a few times. The chain is built from TRBV19 and TRBJ2-4, with D hard to call. CDR1 is LNHDA and CDR2 is SQIVND in the germline V gene (reference sequence). This CDR3 has 19 residues. Trimming left V 5 bases short and J 0 bases short, with 23 bases between. This CDR3 reads CASSQLRGSWLGAKNIQYF. The CDR3, as DNA: TGTGCCAGTAGTCAACTACGCGGATCGTGGTTGGGAGCCAAAAACATTCAGTACTTC.

This clone was seen more than once but under ten times. V and J are TRBV19 and TRBJ2-1; the match to TRBD1 covers 9 bases. The CDR3 totals 15 residues. Germline trimming cut 5 bases from V and 5 bases from J; bases unmatched to any gene: 7. CDR1 and CDR2 (germline): LNHDA, SQIVND (reference sequence). The CDR3 bases are TGTGCCAGTAGTCTGGGGACAGGGTGGGACAATGAGCAGTTCTTC. Its protein product is CASSLGTGWDNEQFF.

This chain links TRBV27 with TRBJ1-4; 7 nucleotides line up with TRBD1. Per germline, CDR1 MNHEY and CDR2 SMNVEV (reference sequence). The V and J ends lost 6 bases and 3 bases, in that order; junction bases with no gene match: 1. CDR3 length equals 13 residues. The DNA of the CDR3 is TGTGCCAGCAGGGGACAGCCTAATGAAAAACTGTTTTTT. This gives the protein CASRGQPNEKLFF.

The chain recombines TRBV18 with TRBJ1-5, with TRBD1 identical over 8 bases. The V segment lost 3 bases and the J segment 7 bases; nucleotides outside the gene matches: 2. The V gene's germline CDR1 is KGHSH and CDR2 LQKENI. This CDR3 spans 13 amino acids. Here the CDR3 reads CASSPDRGQPQHF. The CDR3 DNA is TGTGCCAGCTCACCCGACAGGGGCCAGCCCCAGCATTTT.